These T cell receptor beta chains were read from a single sample in a study of cytomegalovirus exposure and HLA in healthy donors. Sequencing was performed with immunoSEQ multiplex PCR; in TCRdb, only in-frame clones are kept and a portion is missing. The data hold about 130,000 clones, with 66% observed a single time. The sequenced sample was PBMCs. The receptors were gathered from a human donor in good health. The CDR3 runs from the conserved cysteine through the conserved F or W. The order of the fields is clone size, V gene, D gene, J gene, CDR3 DNA, CDR3 protein. A D gene is named only where the DNA matches it firmly. Size tells how often a clone was seen (once, few, many) or the class of an expanded clone, and some rows leave it out.

clone_size: .
v_call: TRBV18
d_call: .
j_call: TRBJ2-7
cdr3_nt: TGTGCCAGCTCACCACTCCTCTCCTACGAGCAGTACTTC
cdr3_aa: CASSPLLSYEQYF

clone_size: .
v_call: TRBV28
d_call: TRBD2
j_call: TRBJ2-3
cdr3_nt: TGTGCCAGCAGTTTAGGGCTAGCGGACACAGATACGCAGTATTTT
cdr3_aa: CASSLGLADTDTQYF

clone_size: .
v_call: TRBV19
d_call: .
j_call: TRBJ1-4
cdr3_nt: TGTGCCAGTCGCCGAATCCAAGACGGGGAAAAACTGTTTTTT
cdr3_aa: CASRRIQDGEKLFF

clone_size: .
v_call: TRBV6-1
d_call: TRBD1
j_call: TRBJ1-2
cdr3_nt: TGTGCCAGCAGTGACAGGGGGTATGGCTACACCTTC
cdr3_aa: CASSDRGYGYTF

clone_size: .
v_call: TRBV5-4
d_call: .
j_call: TRBJ1-3
cdr3_nt: TGTGCCAGCAGCCTACCGGGACTTGAAGCGCGGGGTGGAAACACCATATATTTT
cdr3_aa: CASSLPGLEARGGNTIYF

clone_size: .
v_call: TRBV11-3
d_call: TRBD2
j_call: TRBJ2-5
cdr3_nt: TGTGCCAGCAGCTCCGAAGCGGGAGATGAGACCCAGTACTTC
cdr3_aa: CASSSEAGDETQYF

clone_size: .
v_call: TRBV27
d_call: .
j_call: TRBJ2-7
cdr3_nt: TGTGCCAGCAGTTTGGGGCCGCTCTACGAGCAGTACTTC
cdr3_aa: CASSLGPLYEQYF

clone_size: .
v_call: TRBV10-3
d_call: TRBD2
j_call: TRBJ2-3
cdr3_nt: TGTGCCATCAGCGGACTAGCGGGAAGCACAGATACGCAGTATTTT
cdr3_aa: CAISGLAGSTDTQYF

clone_size: .
v_call: TRBV7-3
d_call: TRBD1
j_call: TRBJ1-1
cdr3_nt: TGTGCCAGCAGCTCAGGGGGCCTAACAGGGGCGCGGAACACTGAAGCTTTCTTT
cdr3_aa: CASSSGGLTGARNTEAFF

clone_size: .
v_call: TRBV5-4
d_call: .
j_call: TRBJ2-7
cdr3_nt: TGTGCCAGCAGCTTGGAAAGGGGTCGGGAGCAGTACTTC
cdr3_aa: CASSLERGREQYF

clone_size: .
v_call: TRBV11-2
d_call: .
j_call: TRBJ2-1
cdr3_nt: TGTGCCAGCAGCTTACGACTTGGAGCGGCTAATGAGCAGTTCTTC
cdr3_aa: CASSLRLGAANEQFF

clone_size: .
v_call: TRBV6-6
d_call: TRBD2
j_call: TRBJ2-7
cdr3_nt: TGTGCCAGCAGTTACGCGGCTTCGCGGGAGGGGTACGAGCAGTACTTC
cdr3_aa: CASSYAASREGYEQYF

clone_size: .
v_call: TRBV7-8
d_call: .
j_call: TRBJ1-5
cdr3_nt: TGTGCCAGCAGCTTAGGGGCGACAAGTAATCAGCCCCAGCATTTT
cdr3_aa: CASSLGATSNQPQHF

clone_size: .
v_call: TRBV6-1
d_call: .
j_call: TRBJ1-2
cdr3_nt: TGTGCCAGCAGGGGCACAGGCCCCGGGGGCTATGGCTACACCTTC
cdr3_aa: CASRGTGPGGYGYTF

clone_size: .
v_call: TRBV14
d_call: .
j_call: TRBJ2-7
cdr3_nt: TGTGCCAGCAGCCAAGATAGGATAGCTTTATACGAGCAGTACTTC
cdr3_aa: CASSQDRIALYEQYF

clone_size: .
v_call: TRBV5-1
d_call: .
j_call: TRBJ1-2
cdr3_nt: TGCGCCAGCGTTCAACTCCCGAACAGCGGGGATGGCTACACCTTC
cdr3_aa: CASVQLPNSGDGYTF

clone_size: .
v_call: TRBV27
d_call: TRBD1
j_call: TRBJ2-7
cdr3_nt: TGTGCCAGCAGTGTAACAGGGACAGGGGAGTACGAGCAGTACTTC
cdr3_aa: CASSVTGTGEYEQYF

clone_size: few
v_call: TRBV28
d_call: TRBD2
j_call: TRBJ2-1
cdr3_nt: TGTGCCAGCAGACCGGGACTAGCGGGAGATCCGGGTGAGGATGAGCAGTTCTTC
cdr3_aa: CASRPGLAGDPGEDEQFF

clone_size: .
v_call: TRBV11-3
d_call: TRBD2
j_call: TRBJ2-1
cdr3_nt: TGTGCCAGCAGACAGAGGGAGCGGGAGGTAGGCTACAATGAGCAGTTCTTC
cdr3_aa: CASRQREREVGYNEQFF

clone_size: .
v_call: TRBV11-2
d_call: TRBD2
j_call: TRBJ2-7
cdr3_nt: TGTGCCAGCAGCTTCTCTAGCGGGAGTTCTAACGAGCAGTACTTC
cdr3_aa: CASSFSSGSSNEQYF

clone_size: .
v_call: TRBV28
d_call: .
j_call: TRBJ1-5
cdr3_nt: TGTGCCAGCAGTTCAACAGGGCTCAATCAGCCCCAGCATTTT
cdr3_aa: CASSSTGLNQPQHF

clone_size: .
v_call: TRBV27
d_call: TRBD2
j_call: TRBJ2-1
cdr3_nt: TGTGCCAGCAGTTTCCCCAGCGGGAGTCACAATGAGCAGTTCTTC
cdr3_aa: CASSFPSGSHNEQFF

clone_size: once
v_call: TRBV9
d_call: .
j_call: TRBJ2-2
cdr3_nt: TGTGCCAGCAGCTTAAAGGAGAGGACCGGGGAGCTGTTTTTT
cdr3_aa: CASSLKERTGELFF

clone_size: .
v_call: TRBV4-3
d_call: .
j_call: TRBJ1-2
cdr3_nt: TGCGCCAGCAGCCAGGCCCTGGGCCCCAACTATGGCTACACCTTC
cdr3_aa: CASSQALGPNYGYTF

clone_size: .
v_call: TRBV7-2
d_call: .
j_call: TRBJ2-7
cdr3_nt: TGTGCCAGCAGCTTAGTGGAGGGGTACGAGCAGTACTTC
cdr3_aa: CASSLVEGYEQYF

clone_size: .
v_call: TRBV7-9
d_call: TRBD1
j_call: TRBJ1-1
cdr3_nt: TGTGCCAGCTGTGAGGGGAGGAGCAGGGGGCAGACTGAAGCTTTCTTT
cdr3_aa: CASCEGRSRGQTEAFF

clone_size: .
v_call: TRBV28
d_call: .
j_call: TRBJ1-2
cdr3_nt: TGTGCCAGCAGTTTGAGAGAAGCCAGGGGCTACACCTTC
cdr3_aa: CASSLREARGYTF

clone_size: .
v_call: TRBV5-1
d_call: .
j_call: TRBJ2-2
cdr3_nt: TGCGCCAGCAGCTTGGTCGGGAACACCGGGGAGCTGTTTTTT
cdr3_aa: CASSLVGNTGELFF

clone_size: .
v_call: TRBV4-1
d_call: TRBD1
j_call: TRBJ1-5
cdr3_nt: TGCGCCAGCAGCCAGGACAGGTCCTATAGCAATCAGCCCCAGCATTTT
cdr3_aa: CASSQDRSYSNQPQHF

clone_size: .
v_call: TRBV11-3
d_call: .
j_call: TRBJ1-4
cdr3_nt: TGTGCCAGCAGCCGGGGTAATGAAAAACTGTTTTTT
cdr3_aa: CASSRGNEKLFF

clone_size: few
v_call: TRBV4-3
d_call: .
j_call: TRBJ2-7
cdr3_nt: TGCGCCAGCAGCCAAGATCTCGACAGCCTTGGGTCCTACGAGCAGTACTTC
cdr3_aa: CASSQDLDSLGSYEQYF

clone_size: .
v_call: TRBV19
d_call: TRBD1
j_call: TRBJ2-1
cdr3_nt: TGTGCCAGTAGTGGGGGACAGACCGTCAATGAGCAGTTCTTC
cdr3_aa: CASSGGQTVNEQFF

clone_size: .
v_call: TRBV19
d_call: TRBD1
j_call: TRBJ2-5
cdr3_nt: TGTGCCAGTAGTCCGTGGACAGGCCAAGAGACCCAGTACTTC
cdr3_aa: CASSPWTGQETQYF

clone_size: .
v_call: TRBV5-1
d_call: TRBD1
j_call: TRBJ2-3
cdr3_nt: TGCGCCAGCAAACAGACAGGGAGCACAGATACGCAGTATTTT
cdr3_aa: CASKQTGSTDTQYF

clone_size: .
v_call: TRBV28
d_call: .
j_call: TRBJ2-6
cdr3_nt: TGTGCCAGCAGTTGGGCCTACTCTGGGGCCAACGTCCTGACTTTC
cdr3_aa: CASSWAYSGANVLTF

clone_size: .
v_call: TRBV5-1
d_call: .
j_call: TRBJ2-1
cdr3_nt: TGCGCCAGCAGCCTGGGGTACGGGAGCTCCTACAATGAGCAGTTCTTC
cdr3_aa: CASSLGYGSSYNEQFF

clone_size: few
v_call: TRBV4-1
d_call: TRBD2
j_call: TRBJ2-1
cdr3_nt: TGCGCCAGCAGCCACCCGGGGGGTGCCAATGAGCAGTTCTTC
cdr3_aa: CASSHPGGANEQFF

clone_size: .
v_call: TRBV15
d_call: .
j_call: TRBJ2-7
cdr3_nt: TGTGCCACCAGCAGGGGCGTAACCTACGAGCAGTACTTC
cdr3_aa: CATSRGVTYEQYF

clone_size: few
v_call: TRBV5-4
d_call: TRBD1
j_call: TRBJ2-7
cdr3_nt: TGTGCCAGCAGCTTGGAGGCAGGGGGCTCATATGAGCAGTACTTC
cdr3_aa: CASSLEAGGSYEQYF

clone_size: .
v_call: TRBV4-1
d_call: .
j_call: TRBJ1-1
cdr3_nt: TGCGCCAGCAGCCAAGATGGGCAGGACACTGAAGCTTTCTTT
cdr3_aa: CASSQDGQDTEAFF

clone_size: few
v_call: TRBV29-1
d_call: TRBD2
j_call: TRBJ2-3
cdr3_nt: TGCAGCCTGGGGCGGGGGAGCACAGATACGCAGTATTTT
cdr3_aa: CSLGRGSTDTQYF

clone_size: .
v_call: TRBV7-6
d_call: TRBD1
j_call: TRBJ2-3
cdr3_nt: TGTGCCAGCAGCACCGGCACACTGACAGGGCTTTCGGATACGCAGTATTTT
cdr3_aa: CASSTGTLTGLSDTQYF

clone_size: .
v_call: TRBV6-6
d_call: .
j_call: TRBJ2-7
cdr3_nt: TGTGCCAGCAGTCGTCGGACAGTTTCCTACGAGCAGTACTTC
cdr3_aa: CASSRRTVSYEQYF

clone_size: .
v_call: TRBV15
d_call: .
j_call: TRBJ2-7
cdr3_nt: TGTGCCACCAGCAGAGATCCCGGCGGCGCCTACGAGCAGTACTTC
cdr3_aa: CATSRDPGGAYEQYF

clone_size: .
v_call: TRBV5-8
d_call: .
j_call: TRBJ2-5
cdr3_nt: TGTGCCAGCGGGCTCGCCAAGAACCAAGAGACCCAGTACTTC
cdr3_aa: CASGLAKNQETQYF

clone_size: once
v_call: TRBV4-1
d_call: TRBD2
j_call: TRBJ2-7
cdr3_nt: TGCGCCAGCAGCCACCAAGCGGGAGGGGGGCCCTACGAGCAGTACTTC
cdr3_aa: CASSHQAGGGPYEQYF

clone_size: .
v_call: TRBV7-9
d_call: .
j_call: TRBJ1-3
cdr3_nt: TGTGCCAGCAGCTTAGAGGGACTCCTCTCTGGAAACACCATATATTTT
cdr3_aa: CASSLEGLLSGNTIYF

clone_size: few
v_call: TRBV7-2
d_call: TRBD1
j_call: TRBJ2-1
cdr3_nt: TGTGCCAGCAGCCGGACGAGAGGACAGGCTCGCAATGAGCAGTTCTTC
cdr3_aa: CASSRTRGQARNEQFF

clone_size: .
v_call: TRBV5-4
d_call: TRBD2
j_call: TRBJ2-3
cdr3_nt: TGTGCCAGCAGCTTCCAGACTAGCGGGTCCACAGATACGCAGTATTTT
cdr3_aa: CASSFQTSGSTDTQYF

clone_size: .
v_call: TRBV28
d_call: .
j_call: TRBJ2-7
cdr3_nt: TGTGCCAGCAGTATAGGACAGACCTACGAGCAGTACTTC
cdr3_aa: CASSIGQTYEQYF

clone_size: .
v_call: TRBV29-1
d_call: TRBD1
j_call: TRBJ2-7
cdr3_nt: TGCAGCGGCCTAAGAACGGGACAGCCCCAGGAGCAGTACTTC
cdr3_aa: CSGLRTGQPQEQYF

clone_size: few
v_call: TRBV2
d_call: TRBD1
j_call: TRBJ2-7
cdr3_nt: TGTGCCAGCAGTGTTTTGGGGACAGGGGGCGCGGGGCAGTACTTC
cdr3_aa: CASSVLGTGGAGQYF

clone_size: once
v_call: TRBV4-1
d_call: .
j_call: TRBJ1-2
cdr3_nt: TGCGCCAGCAGCCCTAATACTGGGTCAGGGGGCTACACCTTC
cdr3_aa: CASSPNTGSGGYTF

clone_size: .
v_call: TRBV27
d_call: .
j_call: TRBJ1-1
cdr3_nt: TGTGCCAGCAGTTTCACCGGGACAGAAGCTTTCTTT
cdr3_aa: CASSFTGTEAFF

clone_size: once
v_call: TRBV29-1
d_call: TRBD2
j_call: TRBJ2-1
cdr3_nt: TGCAGCGGACTAGCGGGCGGGTACAATGAGCAGTTCTTC
cdr3_aa: CSGLAGGYNEQFF

clone_size: .
v_call: TRBV5-1
d_call: .
j_call: TRBJ2-1
cdr3_nt: TGCGCCAGCAGCCCATTCGACGAGGCAGCCTACAATGAGCAGTTCTTC
cdr3_aa: CASSPFDEAAYNEQFF

clone_size: .
v_call: TRBV11-2
d_call: .
j_call: TRBJ1-1
cdr3_nt: TGTGCCAGCAGCTCAATTCGGAGCCTTAACACTGAAGCTTTCTTT
cdr3_aa: CASSSIRSLNTEAFF

clone_size: few
v_call: TRBV6-5
d_call: .
j_call: TRBJ2-1
cdr3_nt: TGTGCCAGCAGTTTCGGCAATGAGCAGTTCTTC
cdr3_aa: CASSFGNEQFF

clone_size: .
v_call: TRBV5-6
d_call: .
j_call: TRBJ2-4
cdr3_nt: TGTGCCAGCAGCGAGTCGAACAGGGTAAACATTCAGTACTTC
cdr3_aa: CASSESNRVNIQYF

clone_size: .
v_call: TRBV7-8
d_call: .
j_call: TRBJ2-1
cdr3_nt: TGTGCCAGCAGCCAGCTCGGGGATCGGGATGAGCAGTTCTTC
cdr3_aa: CASSQLGDRDEQFF